These 31 T cell receptor beta chains were sequenced from one sample in a study of T cell responses to AZD1222 COVID-19 vaccine. Generated by immunoSEQ multiplex PCR, the TCRdb table keeps only in-frame clones and is missing some. Of 75,000 to 100,000 clones listed, 89% are singletons. This sample comprised peripheral blood, obtained on day 0 of AZD1222 vaccination. These receptors all come from an adult in good health.

This chain uses TRBV19 with TRBJ1-1; D is unresolved. The CDR3 runs to 16 residues. Germline CDR1 and CDR2: LNHDA and SQIVND (reference sequence). V lost 4 bases to trimming and J lost 0 bases, with 15 bases between them. For the CDR3, the DNA is TGTGCCAGTAGTACGTGGCTTGGTCGGCTGAACACTGAAGCTTTCTTT. The encoded protein is CASSTWLGRLNTEAFF.

This clone was detected only once. This chain joins TRBV30 and TRBJ1-1, with 10 bases lining up with TRBD1. The CDR3 is 13 amino acids. Germline V gene data show CDR1 as GTSNPN and CDR2 as SVGIG (reference sequence). V was clipped by 5 bases and J by 4 bases; unmatched bases: 4. CDR3 amino acids: CAWRDRGSTEAFF. DNA for the CDR3: TGTGCCTGGCGGGACAGGGGTTCCACTGAAGCTTTCTTT.

This sequence joins TRBV5-1 and TRBJ1-2; unclear D gene. The CDR3 has 15 amino acids. Deletions cut 4 bases from V and 7 bases from J, with 20 bases between. The germline V gene has CDR1 SGHRS and CDR2 YFSETQ. CDR3: CASSLGPLLGVGYTF. In nucleotides, the CDR3 is TGCGCCAGCAGCCTAGGACCGCTACTCGGGGTTGGCTACACCTTC.

Only one count was recorded for this clone. V gene TRBV21-1 combines with J gene TRBJ1-4; the DNA was not used to check the table's D call, TRBD1. TRBV21-1 is termed a pseudogene. The CDR3 is 18 residues long. The CDR3 coding sequence is TGTGCCAGCAGCAAAGCGTCACCCAGGGGGCCCTTAACTGAAAAACTGTTTTTT. This translates into CASSKASPRGPLTEKLFF.

The table lists this clone with a count of one. The rearrangement uses TRBV6-6 and TRBJ2-1, with 8 positions matching TRBD2. Trimming took 9 bases from V and 5 from J; bases not matched to a gene: 12. The CDR3 spans 15 residues. Germline V gives CDR1 MNHNY, CDR2 SVGAGI (reference sequence). The CDR3: CARYLELAEDNEQFF. CDR3 DNA sequence: TGTGCCAGGTATTTGGAACTAGCGGAGGACAATGAGCAGTTCTTC.

The rearrangement uses TRBV7-9 and TRBJ1-2, with 7 bases identical to TRBD1. In germline, CDR1 is SEHNR, CDR2 FQNEAQ (reference sequence). V gave up 5 bases and J gave up 2 bases; unmatched junction bases: 8. The CDR3 sequence is 15 residues long. In DNA form, the CDR3 reads TGTGCCAGCAGCCAATGGGACAGTCGAAACTATGGCTACACCTTC. It yields the protein CASSQWDSRNYGYTF.

This clone was counted once. The CDR3 coding sequence is TGTGCCACCAGTGATTCCAGCGGACCTAGCAATCAGCCCCAGCATTTT. Amino acid sequence: CATSDSSGPSNQPQHF. The J gene is TRBJ1-5, the V gene TRBV24-1, with D uncertain. V dropped 2 bases and J dropped 0 bases, with 10 bases sitting between them. The CDR3 totals 16 residues. Germline-derived CDR1 and CDR2 are KGHDR and SFDVKD.

The chain has TRBV27 and TRBJ1-2, with D unclear. Trimming took 3 bases from V and 0 from J, leaving 5 bases between them. Germline loops: CDR1 MNHEY, CDR2 SMNVEV (reference sequence). CDR3 size: 13 residues. The CDR3 sequence is CASSFNSNYGYTF. In DNA form, the CDR3 reads TGTGCCAGCAGTTTTAACTCTAACTATGGCTACACCTTC.

This rearrangement joins TRBV6-6 to TRBJ2-4, with D hard to call. V was clipped by 5 bases and J by 2 bases, with 10 bases between them. CDR3 length equals 14 residues. CDR1 MNHNY and CDR2 SVGAGI come from the germline V gene (reference sequence). CDR3 residues: CASSDLGPKNIQYF. In DNA, the CDR3 is TGTGCCAGCAGTGATTTGGGTCCCAAAAACATTCAGTACTTC.

The gene calls are TRBV5-1 and TRBJ2-7; 7 bases map to TRBD2. The CDR3 contains 15 residues. The V gene's germline CDR1 is SGHRS and CDR2 YFSETQ. Trimming removed 2 bases from V and 0 bases from J; junction bases left unmatched: 5. The DNA for the CDR3 is TGCGCCAGCAGCTTTTCGGGCGGGAGCTCCTACGAGCAGTACTTC. It codes for CASSFSGGSSYEQYF.

The rearrangement uses TRBV11-3 and TRBJ2-7, with TRBD1 as a possible D gene (6 bases). V lost 5 bases and J lost 1, with 15 bases in between. Germline CDR1 reads SGHNT; CDR2 reads YENEEA. This CDR3 contains 15 residues. The CDR3 coding sequence is TGTGCCAGCAGCGCCGGCAGGGGCCCTTCCTACGAGCAGTACTTC. It specifies CASSAGRGPSYEQYF. The variable domain in full, with the rest retrieved from reference TRBV11-3 and TRBJ2-7, is EAGVVQSPRYKIIEKKQPVAFWCNPISGHNTLYWYLQNLGQGPELLIRYENEEAVDDSQLPKDRFSAERLKGVDSTLKIQPAELGDSAVYLCASSAGRGPSYEQYFGPGTRLTVT.

CDR3 sequence: CASSQGGSGGSDEQFF. CDR3 coding DNA: TGCGCCAGCAGCCAAGGTGGTAGCGGGGGATCGGATGAGCAGTTCTTC. This sequence joins TRBV4-3 and TRBJ2-1; 9 bases fit TRBD2. Germline lookup yields CDR1 LGHNA and CDR2 YSLEER. This CDR3 is 16 amino acids long. Trimming removed 1 base from V and 8 bases from J; junction bases left unmatched: 9.

This chain connects TRBV20-1 to TRBJ2-1, with D uncertain. CDR3 size: 11 residues. The V and J ends lost 5 bases and 4 bases respectively, with 6 bases between them. Germline lookup yields CDR1 DFQATT and CDR2 SNEGSKA (reference sequence). CDR3 coding DNA: TGCAGTGCTGGCGAATACAATGAGCAGTTCTTC. Translation gives CSAGEYNEQFF.

CDR3 protein: CASSLWEASYEQYF. In DNA form, the CDR3 reads TGCGCCAGCAGCTTATGGGAGGCTTCCTACGAGCAGTACTTC. The chain has TRBV5-1 and TRBJ2-7; tentative D call: TRBD2 (6 bases). The CDR3 runs to 14 residues. CDR1 is SGHRS and CDR2 is YFSETQ in the germline V gene. V lost 2 bases, J lost 1 base, and 10 bases lay in between.

The gene calls are TRBV5-5 and TRBJ2-5; no clear D gene. V lost 0 bases and J 2 bases, leaving 2 bases between the germline ends. The CDR3 consists of 12 residues. Per the germline V gene, CDR1 is SGHKS and CDR2 is YYEKEE (reference sequence). Written as DNA, the CDR3 is TGTGCCAGCAGCTTGGTACAAGAGACCCAGTACTTC. The encoded protein is CASSLVQETQYF.

The gene calls are TRBV19 and TRBJ1-5, with 7 nucleotides matching TRBD1. CDR3 size: 15 residues. Per the germline V gene, CDR1 is LNHDA and CDR2 is SQIVND (reference sequence). V shed 6 bases, J shed 1 base, and the junction held 6 bases outside the gene matches. The DNA for the CDR3 is TGTGCCAGTAGCATGACGGGACAGAGCAATCAGCCCCAGCATTTT. Protein product: CASSMTGQSNQPQHF.

The genes are TRBV10-3 and TRBJ2-2; 7 bases agree with TRBD1. The CDR3 loop spans 15 amino acids. V gave up 2 bases and J gave up 5 bases; unmatched junction bases: 5. Germline CDR1 ENHRY, CDR2 SYGVKD. The CDR3 region is CAISERLQGTGELFF. The CDR3 DNA reads TGTGCCATCAGTGAGAGGTTACAGGGGACCGGGGAGCTGTTTTTT.

This chain joins TRBV19 and TRBJ2-1; D unresolved. This CDR3 comprises 20 residues. Germline assignment: CDR1 LNHDA and CDR2 SQIVND (reference sequence). Trimming removed 5 bases from V and 3 bases from J, with 29 bases in between. The CDR3 reads CASSGLKIGSKAPLYNEQFF. The CDR3 DNA follows: TGTGCCAGTAGTGGTCTCAAAATAGGATCTAAAGCACCCCTCTACAATGAGCAGTTCTTC.

The rearrangement links TRBV18 to TRBJ2-7; D is undetermined. The germline gives CDR1 KGHSH, CDR2 LQKENI. Trimming left V 2 bases short and J 5 bases short, with 7 bases between. This CDR3 is built from 12 residues. The CDR3 protein is CASSPTGDEQYF. The CDR3 DNA reads as TGTGCCAGCTCACCAACGGGTGACGAGCAGTACTTC.

The chain uses TRBV30 and TRBJ1-5; the match to TRBD1 covers 7 bases. The CDR3 spans 16 residues. V lost 1 base to trimming and J lost 2 bases; unmatched junction nucleotides: 8. Germline CDR1 is GTSNPN and CDR2 is SVGIG (reference sequence). DNA for the CDR3: TGTGCCTGGAGTGGTTTACAGGGGTTCGGCAATCAGCCCCAGCATTTT. Encoded protein: CAWSGLQGFGNQPQHF.

This rearrangement joins TRBV19 to TRBJ1-1; a weak D match, TRBD1 (5 bases). Germline CDR1 LNHDA, CDR2 SQIVND (reference sequence). CDR3 length: 14 residues. V was shortened by 3 bases and J by 6 bases, with 14 bases between the two germline ends. CDR3 sequence reads: CASSIRGNFAEAFF. The DNA for the CDR3 is TGTGCCAGTAGTATCCGGGGGAATTTCGCTGAAGCTTTCTTT.

The rearrangement uses TRBV6-5 and TRBJ2-1, with TRBD2 matching over 13 bases. The V gene end was trimmed by 6 bases and the J gene end by 8 bases; junction bases not matched to a gene: 7. The CDR3 consists of 15 residues. Germline V gives CDR1 MNHEY, CDR2 SVGAGI. The CDR3 here is CASRRTSGSGDEQFF. CDR3 sequence (DNA): TGTGCCAGCAGGAGGACTAGCGGGAGTGGCGATGAGCAGTTCTTC.

This clone was counted a single time. The chain employs TRBV29-1 and TRBJ2-7; 10 bases fit TRBD1. The trim removed 4 bases at V and 4 bases at J, leaving 4 bases unmatched. In germline, CDR1 is SQVTM, CDR2 ANQGSEA. There are 13 residues in the CDR3. The CDR3 DNA reads TGCAGCGTTGGACAGGGACAGGGGTACGAGCAGTACTTC. This translates into CSVGQGQGYEQYF.

In its sample, this clone was seen once. The rearrangement links TRBV10-1 to TRBJ2-3; D call uncertain. Germline V lookup: CDR1 WNHNN, CDR2 SYGVQD (reference sequence). V was shortened by 2 bases and J by 5 bases, with 11 bases between the two germline ends. CDR3 length: 14 residues. The CDR3 region is CASSERPVGDTQYF. CDR3 nucleotide sequence: TGCGCCAGCAGTGAGAGGCCAGTGGGAGATACGCAGTATTTT.

The chain links TRBV19 to TRBJ1-1, with D unresolved. CDR1 is LNHDA, CDR2 SQIVND, per germline (reference sequence). CDR3 length equals 14 residues. V lost 3 bases and J lost 0, with 8 bases in between. The CDR3 DNA sequence: TGTGCCAGTAGTATTCAGGCGCTGAACACTGAAGCTTTCTTT. The encoded protein is CASSIQALNTEAFF.

The rearrangement joins TRBV7-2 to TRBJ2-3, with 9 bases fitting TRBD2. CDR3 length: 15 residues. Germline assignment: CDR1 SGHTA and CDR2 FQGNSA. The V gene end was trimmed by 5 bases and the J gene end by 4 bases; junction bases not matched to a gene: 7. The DNA for the CDR3 is TGTGCCAGCAGCACCGTAGCGGGAGTGGCAGATACGCAGTATTTT. Protein sequence: CASSTVAGVADTQYF. Full variable domain (remainder filled in from reference TRBV7-2 and TRBJ2-3): GAGVSQSPSNKVTEKGKDVELRCDPISGHTALYWYRQSLGQGLEFLIYFQGNSAPDKSGLPSDRFSAERTGGSVSTLTIQRTQQEDSAVYLCASSTVAGVADTQYFGPGTRLTVL.

This chain links TRBV18 with TRBJ1-6; D unresolved. Germline V gene sequence: CDR1 KGHSH, CDR2 LQKENI. The V and J ends lost 6 bases and 2 bases respectively, with 11 bases between them. The CDR3 length is 15 residues. CDR3: CASSPVAAYNSPLHF. DNA of the CDR3: TGTGCCAGCTCCCCCGTGGCAGCCTATAATTCACCCCTCCACTTT.

This clone is a singleton in its sample. The chain couples TRBV7-2 to TRBJ2-2; the match to TRBD1 covers 8 bases. CDR1 SGHTA and CDR2 FQGNSA come from the germline V gene. Trimming at V came to 2 bases and at J to 2 bases, leaving 7 bases not matched to a gene. The CDR3 consists of 17 residues. CDR3 in DNA: TGTGCCAGCAGCTTAACGAGCGACAGGGGCAACACCGGGGAGCTGTTTTTT. This gives the protein CASSLTSDRGNTGELFF. Complete variable domain (other parts from reference TRBV7-2 and TRBJ2-2): GAGVSQSPSNKVTEKGKDVELRCDPISGHTALYWYRQSLGQGLEFLIYFQGNSAPDKSGLPSDRFSAERTGGSVSTLTIQRTQQEDSAVYLCASSLTSDRGNTGELFFGEGSRLTVL.

The V call is TRBV11-2, the J call TRBJ2-2; TRBD2 might be the D (5 bases). CDR3 length: 16 residues. V was shortened by 2 bases and J by 1 base, with 11 bases between the two germline ends. Germline V gives CDR1 SGHAT, CDR2 FQNNGV. The CDR3 DNA is TGTGCCAGCAGCTTATTGGCAGGAGGGAACACCGGGGAGCTGTTTTTT. It codes for CASSLLAGGNTGELFF.

V is TRBV7-2 and J is TRBJ1-2; TRBD1 matches 7 bases. The CDR3 extends over 14 amino acids. CDR1 and CDR2 from the germline V gene are SGHTA and FQGNSA. V lost 5 bases and J lost 6; bases outside the gene matches: 9. The CDR3 sequence is CASSTTGTRDGYTF. The CDR3 coding sequence is TGTGCCAGCAGCACGACAGGGACAAGAGATGGCTACACCTTC.

This rearrangement joins TRBV3-1 (or the pseudogene TRBV3-2) to TRBJ2-1, with 10 bases fitting TRBD2. This CDR3 has 20 amino acids. The germline gives CDR1 LGHDT, CDR2 YNNKEL (reference sequence). V shed 0 bases and J 2 bases; nucleotides not matched to a gene: 13. DNA of the CDR3: TGTGCCAGCAGCCAAGAGCGGTCTAGCGGGGGAAGAAAAACCTACAATGAGCAGTTCTTC. It codes for CASSQERSSGGRKTYNEQFF.